Following are 24 T cell receptor beta chains from one sample sequenced in a study of PD-1 blockade in classical Hodgkin lymphoma. Method: immunoSEQ multiplex PCR; TCRdb's copy keeps in-frame clones and lacks some. The repertoire holds tens of thousands of clones, with around 79% as singletons. The time point: cycle 4 day 1 (C4D1), after five to seven weeks of nivolumab. Following autologous stem cell transplantation, relapse occurred in every patient, and exposure to brentuximab vedotin varied. Sequences were derived from peripheral blood mononuclear cells (PBMCs), sampled before the fourth cycle of nivolumab. The receptors shown here come from a human donor with classical Hodgkin lymphoma.

The chain employs TRBV11-2 and TRBJ2-5, with 11 bases identical to TRBD2. This CDR3 contains 17 residues. Unmatched junction bases numbered 7, after V lost 2 bases and J lost 2 bases. Germline assignment: CDR1 SGHAT and CDR2 FQNNGV. The CDR3 sequence: CASSLMYLAGGQETQYF. The CDR3 nucleotides are TGTGCCAGCAGCTTAATGTACCTAGCGGGAGGTCAAGAGACCCAGTACTTC.

This clone was counted a few times. The chain links TRBV28 to TRBJ2-3; D is possibly TRBD1 or TRBD2 (5 bases each). Germline-derived CDR1 and CDR2 are MDHEN and SYDVKM. V lost 6 bases and J 7 bases, leaving 14 bases between the germline ends. This CDR3 is built from 13 residues. The CDR3 DNA reads as TGTGCCAGCAGGCCCCCGGGGCGAAATACGCAGTATTTT. Translation: CASRPPGRNTQYF.

This chain connects TRBV28 to TRBJ2-2; 10 nucleotides agree with TRBD2. The CDR3 is 18 amino acids. With 3 bases clipped from V and 1 base from J, the junction kept 8 bases outside the gene matches. Germline CDR1 and CDR2: MDHEN and SYDVKM. CDR3 protein: CASSLASGSPMNTGELFF. The CDR3, as DNA: TGTGCCAGCAGTTTGGCTAGCGGGAGTCCCATGAACACCGGGGAGCTGTTTTTT. The variable domain in full, completed from reference TRBV28 and TRBJ2-2, reads DVKVTQSSRYLVKRTGEKVFLECVQDMDHENMFWYRQDPGLGLRLIYFSYDVKMKEKGDIPEGYSVSREKKERFSLILESASTNQTSMYLCASSLASGSPMNTGELFFGEGSRLTVL.

CDR3 residues: CASSQVAGDYGYTF. The DNA for the CDR3 is TGCGCCAGCAGCCAAGTCGCAGGGGACTATGGCTACACCTTC. This rearrangement joins TRBV4-1 to TRBJ1-2, with D perhaps matching TRBD1 (6 bases). The CDR3 loop spans 14 amino acids. V was trimmed by 1 base and J by 3 bases, leaving 9 bases between them. In germline, CDR1 is MGHRA, CDR2 YSYEKL.

This rearrangement joins TRBV11-2 to TRBJ2-5; D uncertain. Trimming took 1 base from V and 0 from J, leaving 6 bases between them. Germline CDR1 and CDR2: SGHAT and FQNNGV. CDR3 length: 14 amino acids. The CDR3 region is CASSLGTYQETQYF. The CDR3 DNA reads TGTGCCAGCAGCTTAGGGACGTACCAAGAGACCCAGTACTTC.

The V and J genes are TRBV28 and TRBJ2-3, with 7 bases that match TRBD2. This CDR3 spans 14 amino acids. The germline CDR1 and CDR2 sequences are MDHEN and SYDVKM. After removal of 9 bases from V and 2 bases from J, the junction contained 8 bases not matched to a gene. The DNA for the CDR3 is TGTGCCAGACCCCCGACTAGCTTCACAGATACGCAGTATTTT. Its translation is CARPPTSFTDTQYF.

The chain couples TRBV15 to TRBJ2-2, with a possible D match to TRBD1 (6 bases). The CDR3 spans 17 residues. In germline, CDR1 is LNHNV, CDR2 YYDKDF (reference sequence). V lost 0 bases to trimming and J lost 5 bases, with 16 bases between them. CDR3 sequence reads: CATSRDSARTGTGELFF. CDR3 DNA: TGTGCCACCAGCAGAGATTCAGCCCGAACAGGGACCGGGGAGCTGTTTTTT. The full variable domain, in which reference TRBV15 and TRBJ2-2 provide the parts outside the CDR3, is DAMVIQNPRYQVTQFGKPVTLSCSQTLNHNVMYWYQQKSSQAPKLLFHYYDKDFNNEADTPDNFQSRRPNTSFCFLDIRSPGLGDTAMYLCATSRDSARTGTGELFFGEGSRLTVL.

The chain employs TRBV7-9 and TRBJ2-3, with 11 bases aligning to TRBD2. Trimming cost V 4 bases and J 2 bases; bases outside gene matches: 5. Germline CDR1 SEHNR, CDR2 FQNEAQ (reference sequence). This CDR3 comprises 16 residues. The CDR3 loop is CASSSRLAGHTDTQYF. Here the CDR3 DNA reads TGTGCCAGCAGCTCTAGACTAGCGGGACACACAGATACGCAGTATTTT.

The chain links TRBV5-6 to TRBJ1-1; the D is unclear. The germline gives CDR1 SGHDT, CDR2 YYEEEE. Trimming removed 6 bases at V and 1 base at J, with 16 bases between. There are 15 residues in the CDR3. The CDR3 sequence: CASNRRTVQNTEAFF. In nucleotides, the CDR3 is TGTGCCAGCAACCGTCGGACGGTTCAGAACACTGAAGCTTTCTTT.

The chain links TRBV19 to TRBJ2-1, with D possibly TRBD2 on 5 matching bases. The germline gives CDR1 LNHDA, CDR2 SQIVND (reference sequence). This CDR3 is 14 amino acids long. Trimming took 6 bases from V and 3 from J, leaving 12 bases between them. The CDR3 bases are TGTGCCAGTAGACCGGGAAGTGTCTACAATGAGCAGTTCTTC. Translating it yields CASRPGSVYNEQFF.

The chain joins TRBV11-2 to TRBJ1-1; no clear D. The CDR3 loop spans 14 amino acids. V dropped 1 base and J dropped 1 base, with 7 bases sitting between them. Germline V gene data show CDR1 as SGHAT and CDR2 as FQNNGV. CDR3 nucleotide sequence: TGTGCCAGCAGCTTAGTGATGGGGAACACTGAAGCTTTCTTT. Protein sequence: CASSLVMGNTEAFF.

V usage is TRBV7-2 and J usage is TRBJ1-1; TRBD1 matches at 7 bases. The CDR3 runs to 17 residues. With 5 bases clipped from V and 1 base from J, the junction kept 13 bases outside the gene matches. Germline V gene data show CDR1 as SGHTA and CDR2 as FQGNSA. This chain's CDR3 is CASSPRALQGGNTEAFF. DNA for the CDR3: TGTGCCAGCAGCCCCCGCGCTCTCCAGGGGGGGAACACTGAAGCTTTCTTT.

The chain joins TRBV29-1 to TRBJ2-7; D uncertain. The germline gives CDR1 SQVTM, CDR2 ANQGSEA. The CDR3 has 11 amino acids. Trimming removed 4 bases at V and 6 bases at J, with 10 bases between. The CDR3 region is CSVAEFSEQYF. CDR3 coding DNA: TGCAGCGTTGCCGAGTTTAGCGAGCAGTACTTC.

V and J are TRBV6-1 and TRBJ1-1; the match to TRBD1 covers 11 bases. V shed 5 bases, J shed 5 bases, and the junction held 7 bases outside the gene matches. This CDR3 is 15 amino acids long. Germline-derived CDR1 and CDR2 are MNHNS and SASEGT. The CDR3 loop reads CASSKGQGARTEAFF. The CDR3 DNA reads as TGTGCCAGCAGTAAAGGACAGGGGGCACGGACTGAAGCTTTCTTT.

V gene TRBV29-1 combines with J gene TRBJ2-7, with 7 bases that match TRBD1. Trimming cost V 2 bases and J 2 bases; bases outside gene matches: 6. Germline V gene lookup returns CDR1 SQVTM and CDR2 ANQGSEA. This CDR3 has 14 residues. The CDR3 region has the DNA TGCAGCGTTGAATCGGGACAGAATACCTACGAGCAGTACTTC. Amino acids: CSVESGQNTYEQYF.

The chain has TRBV18 and TRBJ2-7; D tentatively reads TRBD1 or TRBD2 (5 bases each). This CDR3 region has 12 residues. V was trimmed by 1 base and J by 6 bases, leaving 7 bases between them. The germline gives CDR1 KGHSH, CDR2 LQKENI. CDR3 region: CASSPQGSEQYF. CDR3 DNA sequence: TGTGCCAGCTCACCACAGGGGAGCGAGCAGTACTTC. The full variable domain, completed using reference TRBV18 and TRBJ2-7, is NAGVMQNPRHLVRRRGQEARLRCSPMKGHSHVYWYRQLPEEGLKFMVYLQKENIIDESGMPKERFSAEFPKEGPSILRIQQVVRGDSAAYFCASSPQGSEQYFGPGTRLTVT.

The chain recombines TRBV25-1 with TRBJ1-6; tentatively, D is TRBD1 (5 bases). The CDR3 runs 15 residues. Trimming shortened V by 4 bases and J by 13 bases, and 20 bases separated the two germline ends. The V gene's germline CDR1 is MGHDK and CDR2 SYGVNS. This chain's CDR3 is CASSATSGTQFPLHF. In DNA, the CDR3 is TGTGCCAGCAGTGCCACCTCCGGGACGCAGTTCCCCCTCCACTTT.

A single count supports this clone. This chain connects TRBV13 to TRBJ2-7, with unresolved D. The CDR3 extends over 12 amino acids. V dropped 4 bases and J dropped 5 bases, with 9 bases sitting between them. Germline V gives CDR1 PRHDT, CDR2 FYEKMQ (reference sequence). The CDR3 DNA reads TGTGCCAGCAGCTGGGATCGCCACGAGCAGTACTTC. It codes for CASSWDRHEQYF.

V gene TRBV28 combines with J gene TRBJ2-1; D is unresolved. The CDR3 spans 13 residues. Looked up from germline, CDR1 is MDHEN and CDR2 is SYDVKM. V was shortened by 6 bases and J by 12 bases, with 18 bases between the two germline ends. Written as DNA, the CDR3 is TGTGCCAGCAGCCCAGGTGGTCGGTTCGTGCAGTTCTTC. This encodes CASSPGGRFVQFF. The full variable domain, rest sourced from reference TRBV28 and TRBJ2-1, is DVKVTQSSRYLVKRTGEKVFLECVQDMDHENMFWYRQDPGLGLRLIYFSYDVKMKEKGDIPEGYSVSREKKERFSLILESASTNQTSMYLCASSPGGRFVQFFGPGTRLTVL.

The rearrangement uses TRBV28 and TRBJ2-7, with 9 nucleotides matching TRBD1. CDR1 is MDHEN, CDR2 SYDVKM, per germline. The CDR3 loop spans 14 amino acids. V lost 6 bases, J lost 5 bases, and 8 bases stayed unmatched. CDR3: CASRFEDRGHEQYF. CDR3 nucleotides: TGTGCCAGCAGATTCGAGGACAGGGGCCACGAGCAGTACTTC.

This clone was observed once. V gene TRBV7-6 combines with J gene TRBJ2-7, with 13 bases identical to TRBD2. Germline CDR1 is SGHVS and CDR2 is FNYEAQ. The CDR3 is made up of 15 amino acids. V shed 4 bases and J 5 bases; nucleotides not matched to a gene: 5. The CDR3 loop reads CASSSLGLAGDEQYF. CDR3 sequence (DNA): TGTGCCAGCAGCTCCCTCGGACTAGCGGGAGACGAGCAGTACTTC. The entire variable domain, with the rest obtained from reference TRBV7-6 and TRBJ2-7, is as follows: GAGVSQSPRYKVTKRGQDVALRCDPISGHVSLYWYRQALGQGPEFLTYFNYEAQQDKSGLPNDRFSAERPEGSISTLTIQRTEQRDSAMYRCASSSLGLAGDEQYFGPGTRLTVT.

This clone appeared a single time. The J gene is TRBJ1-1, the V gene TRBV6-1; 9 bases agree with TRBD1. V was clipped by 6 bases and J by 10 bases; unmatched bases: 9. The CDR3 has 13 residues. CDR1 and CDR2 (germline): MNHNS, SASEGT. This CDR3 reads CASRPGTGYGAFF. The CDR3 DNA is TGTGCCAGCAGACCCGGGACAGGGTATGGAGCTTTCTTT.

J is TRBJ2-3 and V is TRBV4-1; no clear D. CDR3 size: 16 residues. Trimming shortened V by 2 bases and J by 4 bases, and 16 bases separated the two germline ends. The germline V gene has CDR1 MGHRA and CDR2 YSYEKL. The CDR3 sequence: CASSQRPSARPDTQYF. CDR3 in DNA: TGCGCCAGCAGCCAACGCCCCTCGGCGCGGCCAGATACGCAGTATTTT.

Here the CDR3 DNA reads TGCGCCAGCAGCCAAAAGGGGACAGCAAATGAAAAACTGTTTTTT. Its translation: CASSQKGTANEKLFF. This chain connects TRBV4-1 to TRBJ1-4, with 7 nucleotides matching TRBD1. This CDR3 region has 15 residues. Germline values: CDR1 MGHRA, CDR2 YSYEKL. J gave up 5 bases and V 2 bases, and 5 bases lay outside the gene matches.